This entry describes one T cell receptor beta chain. TCRdb reanalysed the 5' RACE reads using MiXCR and keeps one entry per CDR3 protein. The table has tens of thousands of distinct CDR3 sequences, 6% to 8% seen once. The data originate from a study of spatial heterogeneity in lung cancer. Time point meaning: sample taken at primary tumor resection. The study sequenced unsorted whole RNA from tumor, nontumor lung or frozen PBMC. Germline loops: CDR1 MNHEY, CDR2 SVGAGI. Trimming took 0 bases from V and 9 from J, leaving 12 bases between them. The CDR3 extends over 15 amino acids. The specimen was PBMCs, collected at surgery. The gene calls are TRBV6-5 and TRBJ1-6; the D is unclear. The sequence came from a male donor with early-stage non-small cell lung cancer. The CDR3, as DNA: TGTGCCAGCAGTTACTCCAGGACCTTTGGTTCACCCCTCCACTTT. Its translation: CASSYSRTFGSPLHF.